Sequencing of this T cell receptor (beta chain) was carried out in a study of cytomegalovirus exposure and HLA in healthy donors. Primers included in the PCR were 60 Vbeta and 13 Jbeta primers. Sequencing was performed with immunoSEQ multiplex PCR; in TCRdb, only in-frame clones are kept and a portion is missing. The sample lists approximately 94,000 clones, more than 75% occurring once. About this clone: No antigen is known for it.

The germline V and J ends were trimmed by 0 bases and 6 bases, with 20 bases remaining between them. CDR1 and CDR2 from the germline V gene are GTSNPN and SVGIG (reference sequence). The CDR3 contains 16 residues. General study findings and limits: Most TCR sequences proved rare, with some public TCRs found in many donors. Using the classifier, cytomegalovirus status was reportedly diagnosed with high specificity and sensitivity.

This receptor was identified in a man aged 25-45 years in good health and CMV-seropositive. Sequences were obtained from PBMCs. The chain has TRBV30 and TRBJ1-2; no clear D gene. The CDR3 here is CAWSVLLSGRPDGYTF. Written as DNA, the CDR3 is TGTGCCTGGAGTGTACTCTTGAGCGGGAGACCGGATGGCTACACCTTC.